The 19 T cell receptor beta chains below come from one sample, sequenced in a study of human T cells and chemical hapten exposure. Documented time point: pre-sensitization, week 0. Sample treatment: therapeutic diphenylcyclopropenone sensitization with weekly scalp DPC. TCRdb re-derived calls from the RACE reads in MiXCR, one entry per CDR3 protein. The sample has approximately 370,000 distinct CDR3 sequences, about 5% seen once; the top ten hold about 8.2%. The sequencing used whole blood, collected in connection with sensitization to the hapten diphenylcyclopropenone (DPC). The receptor source for this set is a young woman with alopecia areata. Some clones in this sample may be carry-over from other donors' samples.

This clonotype was observed many times. The rearrangement links TRBV12-3 or TRBV12-4 to TRBJ1-2, with no clear D. This CDR3 region has 13 residues. Deletions cut 2 bases from V and 4 bases from J, with 8 bases between. Here the CDR3 DNA reads TGTGCCAGCAGTTTACCAGAAACCTATGGCTACACCTTC. Amino acid sequence: CASSLPETYGYTF.

This clonotype showed up just a few times. The rearrangement uses TRBV4-2 and TRBJ2-2, with 8 nucleotides matching TRBD2. The V segment lost 0 bases and the J segment 4 bases; nucleotides outside the gene matches: 4. The germline V gene has CDR1 LGHNA and CDR2 YNFKEQ. The length of the CDR3 is 16 residues. CDR3 bases: TGTGCCAGCAGCCAAGAGGAAGCGGGGGTCACCGGGGAGCTGTTTTTT. Translation: CASSQEEAGVTGELFF.

This clonotype turned up a few times. This sequence joins TRBV29-1 and TRBJ1-6; 9 nucleotides line up with TRBD1. Unmatched junction bases numbered 8, after V lost 7 bases and J lost 7 bases. Per germline, CDR1 SQVTM and CDR2 ANQGSEA. The CDR3 contains 14 residues. CDR3 in amino acids: CSATIGTGNSPLHF. Here the CDR3 DNA reads TGCAGCGCCACGATCGGGACAGGGAATTCACCCCTCCACTTT.

In the case of this clonotype: This may arise from a read error, as a much more abundant clone is one base away. V and J are TRBV7-6 and TRBJ1-5; 9 nucleotides agree with TRBD1. Germline V gene data show CDR1 as SGHVS and CDR2 as FNYEAQ. The CDR3 is 14 amino acids. In nucleotides, the CDR3 is TGTGTCAGCAGCGCGGACAGGGGCTATCAGCCCCAGCATTTT. As protein: CVSSADRGYQPQHF.

This clonotype was seen repeatedly, ten times or more. The rearrangement links TRBV20-1 to TRBJ1-6; D remains unclear. CDR1 is DFQATT and CDR2 is SNEGSKA in the germline V gene (reference sequence). V was trimmed by 1 base and J by 4 bases, leaving 14 bases between them. The CDR3 totals 16 residues. CDR3 coding DNA: TGCAGTGCTAGAGGGGCACACCAGGAATATAATTCACCCCTCCACTTT. Its protein is CSARGAHQEYNSPLHF.

The chain carries TRBV6-6 and TRBJ2-3; 7 positions match TRBD1. There are 14 residues in the CDR3. Germline V CDR1 and CDR2: MNHNY, SVGAGI (reference sequence). J lost 8 bases, V lost 10 bases, and 15 bases had no gene match. The CDR3 loop reads CATRLGGQRFTQYF. The CDR3 DNA reads TGTGCCACCAGGTTAGGGGGCCAGAGATTTACGCAGTATTTT.

This clonotype was seen a few times. The chain combines TRBV9 with TRBJ2-1; a weak D match, TRBD1 (6 bases). Germline CDR1 reads SGDLS; CDR2 reads YYNGEE. The CDR3 is 15 residues long. V dropped 0 bases and J dropped 5 bases, with 12 bases sitting between them. This CDR3 is CASSVGAGDHNEQFF. CDR3 nucleotide sequence: TGTGCCAGCAGCGTAGGGGCAGGGGACCACAATGAGCAGTTCTTC.

This clonotype was seen only a few times. The chain is built from TRBV29-1 and TRBJ2-1; tentative D call: TRBD2 (6 bases). The V gene's germline CDR1 is SQVTM and CDR2 ANQGSEA. The CDR3 runs 14 residues. The V and J ends lost 5 bases and 3 bases respectively, with 14 bases between them. The CDR3 reads CSVFGGLNYNEQFF. The CDR3 nucleotides read TGCAGCGTTTTTGGGGGGTTAAACTACAATGAGCAGTTCTTC.

This clonotype came up a few times. The chain is built from TRBV29-1 and TRBJ2-5, with 7 bases lining up with TRBD2. With 4 bases clipped from V and 5 bases from J, the junction kept 13 bases outside the gene matches. The CDR3 is 15 residues long. Germline lookup yields CDR1 SQVTM and CDR2 ANQGSEA. CDR3 sequence reads: CSVAGTTASSETQYF. The CDR3 nucleotides read TGCAGCGTTGCCGGGACTACCGCATCGTCGGAGACCCAGTACTTC. Full variable domain (rest looked up from reference TRBV29-1 and TRBJ2-5): SAVISQKPSRDICQRGTSLTIQCQVDSQVTMMFWYRQQPGQSLTLIATANQGSEATYESGFVIDKFPISRPNLTFSTLTVSNMSPEDSSIYLCSVAGTTASSETQYFGPGTRLLVL.

There are a few counts of this clonotype. The gene calls are TRBV12-3 or TRBV12-4 and TRBJ2-1; 9 bases fit TRBD2. V shed 8 bases, J shed 4 bases, and the junction held 6 bases outside the gene matches. The CDR3 runs 14 residues. The CDR3, as DNA: TGTGCCAGCTCTCCTGCGGGGGGGTACAATGAGCAGTTCTTC. This encodes CASSPAGGYNEQFF.

This clonotype was counted ten times or more. J is TRBJ1-1 and V is TRBV11-2, with D unresolved. The CDR3 loop spans 12 amino acids. CDR1 is SGHAT and CDR2 is FQNNGV in the germline V gene. Trimming removed 0 bases at V and 6 bases at J, with 5 bases between. The CDR3 reads CASSLEAAEAFF. The DNA for the CDR3 is TGTGCCAGCAGCTTAGAGGCAGCTGAAGCTTTCTTT.

This clonotype was seen ten or more times. This rearrangement joins TRBV7-2 to TRBJ1-5; 7 positions match TRBD1. The CDR3 is 14 amino acids. Germline CDR1 SGHTA, CDR2 FQGNSA. V shed 5 bases and J 7 bases; nucleotides not matched to a gene: 8. The CDR3: CASSLTGVGQPQHF. The CDR3 DNA follows: TGTGCCAGCAGCCTAACAGGGGTCGGACAGCCCCAGCATTTT.

This clonotype has at least ten counts. The rearrangement links TRBV5-5 to TRBJ1-4; D is unclear. Trimming left V 0 bases short and J 4 bases short, with 7 bases between. Germline V CDR1 and CDR2: SGHKS, YYEKEE (reference sequence). The CDR3 runs to 14 residues. CDR3 residues: CASSLGGYNEKLFF. DNA of the CDR3: TGTGCCAGCAGCTTGGGCGGATATAATGAAAAACTGTTTTTT.

This clonotype has at least ten counts. V and J are TRBV20-1 and TRBJ1-6; perhaps TRBD1 as D (6 bases). This CDR3 comprises 13 residues. V was shortened by 6 bases and J by 10 bases, with 16 bases between the two germline ends. From germline, CDR1 is DFQATT and CDR2 SNEGSKA (reference sequence). CDR3 in amino acids: CSATQGFTSPLHF. Here the CDR3 DNA reads TGCAGTGCAACACAGGGTTTTACCTCACCCCTCCACTTT.

V and J are TRBV7-8 and TRBJ1-1; a weak D match, TRBD1 (6 bases). V lost 5 bases and J 5 bases, leaving 21 bases between the germline ends. CDR1 and CDR2 from the germline V gene are SGHVS and FQNEAQ. The CDR3 has 16 amino acids. Written as DNA, the CDR3 is TGTGCCAGCAGCCGGGGGGCAGAGTCAAGGGGGACTGAAGCTTTCTTT. Protein product: CASSRGAESRGTEAFF. The full variable domain, its missing parts supplied by reference TRBV7-8 and TRBJ1-1, is GAGVSQSPRYKVAKRGQDVALRCDPISGHVSLFWYQQALGQGPEFLTYFQNEAQLDKSGLPSDRFFAERPEGSVSTLKIQRTQQEDSAVYLCASSRGAESRGTEAFFGQGTRLTVV.

V usage is TRBV7-2 and J usage is TRBJ2-7; 7 bases match TRBD1. The junction had 8 bases not matched to a gene; V was cut back by 4 bases and J by 5 bases. This CDR3 comprises 14 residues. Germline V gene lookup returns CDR1 SGHTA and CDR2 FQGNSA. The CDR3 is CASSSVQGPHEQYF. The CDR3 nucleotides read TGTGCCAGCAGCTCTGTACAGGGGCCCCACGAGCAGTACTTC.

This clonotype was seen ten or more times. The rearrangement joins TRBV27 to TRBJ1-6, with 9 bases lining up with TRBD1. The trim removed 3 bases at V and 5 bases at J, leaving 5 bases unmatched. The CDR3 extends over 16 amino acids. The V gene's germline CDR1 is MNHEY and CDR2 SMNVEV (reference sequence). As DNA, the CDR3 is TGTGCCAGCAGTTTGTTAGGGACAGGGCATAATTCACCCCTCCACTTT. Translation: CASSLLGTGHNSPLHF.

This clonotype was recorded many times. The chain joins TRBV7-9 to TRBJ1-2; no firm D call. CDR1 SEHNR and CDR2 FQNEAQ come from the germline V gene (reference sequence). The CDR3 contains 14 residues. V lost 3 bases and J 0 bases, leaving 8 bases between the germline ends. This chain's CDR3 is CASSFSEPNYGYTF. CDR3 bases: TGTGCCAGCAGCTTCTCAGAACCTAACTATGGCTACACCTTC.

The V call is TRBV28, the J call TRBJ1-5; possibly TRBD1 for D (6 bases). CDR1 and CDR2 from the germline V gene are MDHEN and SYDVKM. V was pared by 3 bases and J by 0 bases, with 12 bases between. The CDR3 spans 16 residues. CDR3 bases: TGTGCCAGCAGTTTGACAGGTGTTTATAGCAATCAGCCCCAGCATTTT. Residues: CASSLTGVYSNQPQHF.